This T cell receptor beta chain was sequenced during a study of T cells in Graves' hyperthyroidism and ophthalmopathy. CDR3 length equals 13 residues. Trimming shortened V by 6 bases and J by 5 bases, and 11 bases separated the two germline ends. The V gene's germline CDR1 is DFQATT and CDR2 SNEGSKA (reference sequence). Amplification of TCR beta CDR3 regions was performed using RNA transcripts as template. A set of HTBI primers served as the primers for a first-round RT-PCR of the TCR CDR3. TCRdb analysed the multiplex PCR reads with MiXCR anew, one entry per CDR3 protein. The sample lists nearly 250,000 distinct CDR3 sequences, about a sixth seen once, with around 30% in the top ten. Exclusions: uncontrolled infection, other autoimmune disease, pregnancy, lactation. It was around 11 ml of fresh peripheral blood that supplied the PBMCs. Overall study results and limits: Most thyroid clonotypes expanded above 0.001 were also detected in blood.

Notes on this clonotype: What it binds is not known.

The sequenced material came from blood. The V gene is TRBV20-1, the J gene TRBJ1-6, with no clear D. This clonotype was sampled from a woman between 18 and 30 years old with Graves' ophthalmopathy. The CDR3 sequence: CSALPHDNSPLHF. CDR3 nucleotides: TGCAGTGCCTTGCCACATGATAATTCACCCCTCCACTTT.